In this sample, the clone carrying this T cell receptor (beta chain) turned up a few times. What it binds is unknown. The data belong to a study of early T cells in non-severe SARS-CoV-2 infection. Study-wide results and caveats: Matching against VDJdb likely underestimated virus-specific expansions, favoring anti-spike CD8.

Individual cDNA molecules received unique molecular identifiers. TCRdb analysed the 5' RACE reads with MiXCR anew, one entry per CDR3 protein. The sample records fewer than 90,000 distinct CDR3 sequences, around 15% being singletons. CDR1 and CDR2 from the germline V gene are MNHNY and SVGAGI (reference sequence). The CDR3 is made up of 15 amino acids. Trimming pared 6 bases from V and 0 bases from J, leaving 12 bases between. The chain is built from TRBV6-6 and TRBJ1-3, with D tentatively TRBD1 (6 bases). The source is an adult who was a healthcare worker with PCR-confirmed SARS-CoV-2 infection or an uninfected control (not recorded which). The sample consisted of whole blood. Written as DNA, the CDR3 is TGTGCCAGCAGACCAACAGGGCCCTCTGGAAACACCATATATTTT. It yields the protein CASRPTGPSGNTIYF.